This is a list of T cell receptor beta chains from one sample in a study of human T cells and chemical hapten exposure. TCRdb recomputed calls from the RACE reads with MiXCR, one row per CDR3 protein. The data contain some 120,000 distinct CDR3 sequences, over 10% of them singletons. The starting material was whole blood, obtained in connection with sensitization to the hapten diphenylcyclopropenone (DPC). The receptors originated from a woman aged 50 to 65 with alopecia areata. Some clones in this sample may be carry-over from other donors' samples. CDR3s include the opening cysteine and the closing phenylalanine or tryptophan.

v_call cdr3_aa
TRBV29-1 CSVEVYGLLSTDTQYF
TRBV29-1 CSVTLTGPHTEAFF
TRBV7-2 CASSLQGGRTDTQYF
TRBV29-1 CSVTQGTGGNQPQHF
TRBV6-1 CASSIQGFQEQFF
TRBV19 CASSITPGAPYGYTF
TRBV10-1 CASSESQYTGELFF
TRBV28 CASTKTDRGRTYNSPLHF
TRBV27 CASSFGTGDGIDQPQHF
TRBV7-9 CASSSWTSGRADTQYF
TRBV5-1 CASAGMVEETQYF
TRBV5-4 CASRGVRTSGRGTVDEQFF
TRBV29-1 CSVLRILYGYTF
TRBV6-1 CASSGQFEQPQHF
TRBV24-1 CATSEAMNTEAFF
TRBV20-1 CSAQGLGLAFF
TRBV5-1 CASREGTASQETQYF
TRBV18 CASSPLDETQYF
TRBV11-2 CASSLEVRGAYEQYF
TRBV29-1 CSVEENMVAFF
TRBV11-2 CASSLGGTAYGYTF
TRBV18 CASSPPAGGFQETQYF
TRBV21-1 CASSRRRSDNEQFF
TRBV19 CASSTLERGGPTREQFF
TRBV6-6 CAGGEGFSGNTIYF
TRBV7-9 CASSPYGLGDGYTF
TRBV7-6 CASSLGMAGELFF
TRBV20-1 CSAPGGGRDSPLHF
TRBV20-1 CSARPDMGAGETQYF
TRBV5-5 CASSEIRGKNIQYF
TRBV11-2 CASSLVSGQGSEQFF
TRBV20-1 CSARDRVFQETQYF
TRBV7-9 CASSLGGLTNYEQYF
TRBV14 CASSTTGVRDTQYF
TRBV20-1 CSARSMVGYTF
TRBV20-1 CSARDPTGSGQGPYNEQFF
TRBV7-9 CASSRDNSDQPQHF
TRBV28 CASSLPGGTLRYEQYF
TRBV29-1 CSADTQYF
TRBV28 CASSLSGQLYEQYF
TRBV7-6 CASSQDRGEAFF
TRBV18 CASSPRDVGSGNTIYF
TRBV19 CASSNRIGTGELFF